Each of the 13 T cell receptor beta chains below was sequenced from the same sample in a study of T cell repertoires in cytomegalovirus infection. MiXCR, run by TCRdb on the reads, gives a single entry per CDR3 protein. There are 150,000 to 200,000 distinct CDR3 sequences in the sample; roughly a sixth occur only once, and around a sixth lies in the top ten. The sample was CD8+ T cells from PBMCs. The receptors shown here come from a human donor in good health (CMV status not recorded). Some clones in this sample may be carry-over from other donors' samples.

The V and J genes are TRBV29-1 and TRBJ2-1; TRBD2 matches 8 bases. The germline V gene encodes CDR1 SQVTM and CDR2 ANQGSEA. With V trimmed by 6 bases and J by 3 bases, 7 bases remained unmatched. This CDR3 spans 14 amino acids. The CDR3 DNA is TGCAGCGTACGAGCGGGAGTTGGCTACAATGAGCAGTTCTTC. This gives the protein CSVRAGVGYNEQFF.

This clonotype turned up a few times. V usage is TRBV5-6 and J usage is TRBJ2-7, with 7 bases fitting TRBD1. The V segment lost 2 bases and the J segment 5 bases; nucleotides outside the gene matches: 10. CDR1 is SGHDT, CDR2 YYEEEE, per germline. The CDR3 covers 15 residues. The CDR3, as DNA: TGTGCCAGCAGCTTCTCCTACCGACAGGGCGACGAGCAGTACTTC. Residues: CASSFSYRQGDEQYF.

CDR3 nucleotides: TGTGCCACCCAGCAGAGATCGTCAGGGTTAAATCAGCCCCAGCATTTT. It encodes CATQQRSSGLNQPQHF. The J gene is TRBJ1-5, the V gene TRBV15, with a tentative D call TRBD1 (5 bases). Germline V gives CDR1 LNHNV, CDR2 YYDKDF (reference sequence). The CDR3 consists of 16 residues. Trimming left V 8 bases short and J 4 bases short, with 21 bases between.

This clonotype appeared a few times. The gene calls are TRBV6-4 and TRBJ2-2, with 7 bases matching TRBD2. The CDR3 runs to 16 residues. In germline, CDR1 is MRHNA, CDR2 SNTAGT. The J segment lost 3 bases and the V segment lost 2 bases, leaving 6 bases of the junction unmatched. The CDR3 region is CASSDGHAGDTGELFF. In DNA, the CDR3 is TGTGCCAGCAGTGACGGGCACGCGGGAGACACCGGGGAGCTGTTTTTT.

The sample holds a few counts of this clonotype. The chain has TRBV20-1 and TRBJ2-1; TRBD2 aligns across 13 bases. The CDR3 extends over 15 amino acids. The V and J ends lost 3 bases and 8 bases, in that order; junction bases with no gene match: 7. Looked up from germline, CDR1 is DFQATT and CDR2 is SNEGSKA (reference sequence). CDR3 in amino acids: CSARPRTSGSDEQFF. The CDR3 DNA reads TGCAGTGCTAGGCCCCGGACTAGCGGGAGCGATGAGCAGTTCTTC.

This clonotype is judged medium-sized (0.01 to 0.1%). The CDR3 bases are TGTGCCAGCAGCTTGATGCAGGGACCCTTCTCTGGGGCCAACGTCCTGACTTTC. This codes for CASSLMQGPFSGANVLTF. J is TRBJ2-6 and V is TRBV5-5, with D perhaps matching TRBD1 or TRBD2 (5 bases each). V was trimmed by 1 base and J by 0 bases, leaving 14 bases between them. This CDR3 contains 18 residues. Germline assignment: CDR1 SGHKS and CDR2 YYEKEE (reference sequence). Using reference TRBV5-5 and TRBJ2-6 for the parts outside the CDR3, the full variable domain is DAGVTQSPTHLIKTRGQQVTLRCSPISGHKSVSWYQQVLGQGPQFIFQYYEKEERGRGNFPDRFSARQFPNYSSELNVNALLLGDSALYLCASSLMQGPFSGANVLTFGAGSRLTVL.

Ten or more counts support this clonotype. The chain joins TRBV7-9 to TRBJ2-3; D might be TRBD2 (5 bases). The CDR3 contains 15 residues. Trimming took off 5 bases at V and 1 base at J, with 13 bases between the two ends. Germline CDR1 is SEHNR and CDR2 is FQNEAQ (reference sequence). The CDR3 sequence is CASSPRGSGTDTQYF. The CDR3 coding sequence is TGTGCCAGCAGCCCCCGGGGATCGGGCACAGATACGCAGTATTTT.

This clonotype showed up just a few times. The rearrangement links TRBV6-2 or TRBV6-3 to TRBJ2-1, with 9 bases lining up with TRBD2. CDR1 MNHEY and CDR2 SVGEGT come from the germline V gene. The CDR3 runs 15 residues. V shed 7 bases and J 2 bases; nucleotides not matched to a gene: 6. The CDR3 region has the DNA TGTGCCAGCACCTTAGCGGGAGAAGCCTACAATGAGCAGTTCTTC. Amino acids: CASTLAGEAYNEQFF.

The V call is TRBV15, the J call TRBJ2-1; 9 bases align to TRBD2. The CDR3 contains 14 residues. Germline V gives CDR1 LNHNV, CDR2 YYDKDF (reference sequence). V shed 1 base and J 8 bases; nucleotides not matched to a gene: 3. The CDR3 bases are TGTGCCACCAGCAGAGTGGCGGGAGGGTATGAGCAGTTCTTC. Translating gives CATSRVAGGYEQFF.

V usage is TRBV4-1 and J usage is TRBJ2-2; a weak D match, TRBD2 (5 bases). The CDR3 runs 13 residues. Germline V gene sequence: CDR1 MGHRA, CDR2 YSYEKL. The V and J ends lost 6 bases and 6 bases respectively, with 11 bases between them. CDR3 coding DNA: TGCGCCAGCAGGCAGGAGAGGGCCGGGGAGCTGTTTTTT. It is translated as CASRQERAGELFF.

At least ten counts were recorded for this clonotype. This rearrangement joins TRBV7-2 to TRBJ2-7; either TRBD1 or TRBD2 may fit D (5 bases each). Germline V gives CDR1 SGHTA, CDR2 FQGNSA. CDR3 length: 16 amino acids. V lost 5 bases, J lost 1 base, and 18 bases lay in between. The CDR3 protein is CASSDPPGRMSYEQYF. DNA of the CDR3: TGTGCCAGCAGCGACCCCCCGGGACGGATGTCCTACGAGCAGTACTTC.

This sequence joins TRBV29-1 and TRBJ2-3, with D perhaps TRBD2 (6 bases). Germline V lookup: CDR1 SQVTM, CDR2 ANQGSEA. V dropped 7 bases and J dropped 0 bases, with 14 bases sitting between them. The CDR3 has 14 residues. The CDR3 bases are TGCAGCGCGACGCCGGGAGATAGCACAGATACGCAGTATTTT. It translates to CSATPGDSTDTQYF.

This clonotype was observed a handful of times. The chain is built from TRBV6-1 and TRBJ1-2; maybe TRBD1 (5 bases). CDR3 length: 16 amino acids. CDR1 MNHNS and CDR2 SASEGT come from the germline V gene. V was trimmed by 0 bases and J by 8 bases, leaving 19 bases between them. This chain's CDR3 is CASSEALTVQVEGYTF. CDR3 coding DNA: TGTGCCAGCAGTGAAGCCTTGACTGTACAGGTGGAAGGCTACACCTTC.